Listed below are T cell receptor beta chains from one sample, sequenced in a study of preoperative IRX-2 immunotherapy in early breast cancer. Generated by immunoSEQ multiplex PCR, the TCRdb table keeps only in-frame clones and is missing some. The sample holds roughly 42,000 clones; approximately 80% are singletons and the top ten take about 1.2%. The sequencing here drew on tumor tissue, taken after IRX-2 immunotherapy. Receptors originate from a human donor with breast cancer. The CDR3 runs from the conserved cysteine through the conserved F or W.

TRBV14	CASSQPRGRGTNYGYTF
TRBV19	CASKTRLRDYGYTF
TRBV22-1	CASAPLQGKQHF
TRBV2	CASRDSNQPQHF
TRBV19	CASSIDRLAEAFF
TRBV6-8	CASSSTGSRISEQYF
TRBV11-3	CASSPRTGGLTANVLTF
TRBV11-3	CASSQGAGSGDSPLHF
TRBV6-8	CASSGITGGNQPQHF
TRBV18	CASSPGQVPNTEAFF
TRBV15	CATSERFGTSGRNEQFF
TRBV9	CASSARQGHDEQYF
TRBV6-8	CASSYSHGGGGYTF
TRBV5-1	CASSHIPGQGSYEQYF
TRBV7-8	CASSQDNPFYSNQPQHF
TRBV29-1	CSVGGTDNQPQHF
TRBV5-1	CASSLGWGASTGELFF
TRBV6-4	CASSEGPGPPYEQYF
TRBV19	CASRLGTGYSNQPQHF
TRBV11-3	CASSLTAWGGFTYNEQFF
TRBV19	CASSISAGRFYNQPQHF
TRBV12-5	CASTVHPGPVGNEQFF
TRBV5-1	CASTSMGGTGELFF
TRBV12-5	CASGLSPGTGDYEQYF
TRBV6-1	CASSEVSTDLYGYTF
TRBV18	CASSPPAGNGYTF
TRBV5-1	CASSPRTGTNTEAFF
TRBV6-4	CASKWGTGVTDTQYF
TRBV30	CAWSRGTEAFF
TRBV7-4	CASRAGTVETQYF
TRBV30	CAWSPRGLAGGRQFF